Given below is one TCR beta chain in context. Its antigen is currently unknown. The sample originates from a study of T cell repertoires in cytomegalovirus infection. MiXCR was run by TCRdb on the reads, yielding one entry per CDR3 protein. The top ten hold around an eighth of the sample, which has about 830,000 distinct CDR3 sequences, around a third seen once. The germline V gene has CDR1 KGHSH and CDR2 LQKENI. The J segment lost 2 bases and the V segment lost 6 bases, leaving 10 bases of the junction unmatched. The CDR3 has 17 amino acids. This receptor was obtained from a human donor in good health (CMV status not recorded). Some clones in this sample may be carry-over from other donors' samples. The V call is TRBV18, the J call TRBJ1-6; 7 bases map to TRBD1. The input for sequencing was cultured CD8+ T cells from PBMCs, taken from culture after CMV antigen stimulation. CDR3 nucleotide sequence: TGTGCCAGCTCCCCGCTGACAGGGTTGGCCTATAATTCACCCCTCCACTTT. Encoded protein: CASSPLTGLAYNSPLHF. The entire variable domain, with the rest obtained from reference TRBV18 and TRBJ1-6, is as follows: NAGVMQNPRHLVRRRGQEARLRCSPMKGHSHVYWYRQLPEEGLKFMVYLQKENIIDESGMPKERFSAEFPKEGPSILRIQQVVRGDSAAYFCASSPLTGLAYNSPLHFGNGTRLTVT.